This passage covers 19 T cell receptor beta chains from one sample sequenced in a study of cytomegalovirus exposure and HLA in healthy donors. It was with 60 Vbeta and 13 Jbeta primers that the PCR ran. Profiled with immunoSEQ multiplex PCR; TCRdb holds only in-frame clones, not every one. The table records hundreds of thousands of clones, 70% to 80% of them present only once. The sequenced material came from PBMCs. The receptors were gathered from a man between 40 and 49 years old in good health and CMV-seronegative.

The chain joins TRBV11-2 to TRBJ1-1; tentatively, D is TRBD1 (5 bases). V dropped 6 bases and J dropped 2 bases, with 13 bases sitting between them. CDR1 SGHAT and CDR2 FQNNGV come from the germline V gene. The CDR3 has 14 residues. DNA for the CDR3: TGTGCCAGCAGTTACCAAAGGGGTAACACTGAAGCTTTCTTT. Its translation: CASSYQRGNTEAFF.

This clone appeared a few times. J is TRBJ2-1 and V is TRBV7-6; D not resolved. Per germline, CDR1 SGHVS and CDR2 FNYEAQ. V was clipped by 3 bases and J by 4 bases, with 10 bases between them. The CDR3 contains 14 residues. CDR3 sequence reads: CASSFDYSYNEQFF. The CDR3 region has the DNA TGTGCCAGCAGCTTCGATTACTCTTACAATGAGCAGTTCTTC.

The chain couples TRBV7-9 to TRBJ2-1, with 8 bases lining up with TRBD2. This CDR3 comprises 15 residues. From germline, CDR1 is SEHNR and CDR2 FQNEAQ (reference sequence). V was pared by 5 bases and J by 8 bases, with 11 bases of the junction left unmatched. DNA of the CDR3: TGTGCCAGCAGCGTTGTAGCGGGACCTTGGGATGAGCAGTTCTTC. It encodes CASSVVAGPWDEQFF.

This sequence joins TRBV28 and TRBJ2-3, with a tentative D call TRBD2 (6 bases). The V end was cut by 2 bases, the J end by 3 bases, with 18 bases between. The CDR3 contains 17 residues. The germline V gene encodes CDR1 MDHEN and CDR2 SYDVKM. The CDR3 spells CASSLPTPGEDTDTQYF. CDR3 in DNA: TGTGCCAGCAGTTTACCTACCCCGGGAGAGGATACAGATACGCAGTATTTT. The whole variable domain, filled in from reference TRBV28 and TRBJ2-3, reads DVKVTQSSRYLVKRTGEKVFLECVQDMDHENMFWYRQDPGLGLRLIYFSYDVKMKEKGDIPEGYSVSREKKERFSLILESASTNQTSMYLCASSLPTPGEDTDTQYFGPGTRLTVL.

This sequence joins TRBV4-1 and TRBJ2-1; the D gene is possibly TRBD2 (5 bases). CDR1 and CDR2 from the germline V gene are MGHRA and YSYEKL. The V end lost 0 bases, the J end lost 15 bases, and 18 bases lay between the germline ends. CDR3 length: 14 amino acids. CDR3 in DNA: TGCGCCAGCAGCCAAGATCCTCTAGCCGGGGTGCGGTTCTTC. This encodes CASSQDPLAGVRFF.

This clone was recorded once. J is TRBJ2-7 and V is TRBV10-3; possible D gene TRBD2, 5 bases. Trimming took off 5 bases at V and 1 base at J, with 12 bases between the two ends. Germline V gene data show CDR1 as ENHRY and CDR2 as SYGVKD. This CDR3 has 14 amino acids. CDR3 in amino acids: CAISRAKRSYEQYF. The DNA for the CDR3 is TGTGCCATCAGTCGGGCTAAGCGGTCCTACGAGCAGTACTTC.

This chain connects TRBV2 to TRBJ1-5; tentatively, D is TRBD1 (6 bases). CDR1 and CDR2 from the germline V gene are SNHLY and FYNNEI. V lost 1 base, J lost 4 bases, and 14 bases lay in between. The CDR3 sequence is 16 residues long. The CDR3 DNA is TGTGCCAGCAGTGAAGGGGGGACATTCGGGAATCAGCCCCAGCATTTT. Encoded protein: CASSEGGTFGNQPQHF. Full variable domain (outside the CDR3, taken from reference TRBV2 and TRBJ1-5): EPEVTQTPSHQVTQMGQEVILRCVPISNHLYFYWYRQILGQKVEFLVSFYNNEISEKSEIFDDQFSVERPDGSNFTLKIRSTKLEDSAMYFCASSEGGTFGNQPQHFGDGTRLSIL.

This clone was observed once. The genes are TRBV7-6 and TRBJ1-4, with TRBD1 identical over 11 bases. Germline lookup yields CDR1 SGHVS and CDR2 FNYEAQ. The CDR3 extends over 14 amino acids. With 5 bases clipped from V and 11 bases from J, the junction kept 7 bases outside the gene matches. CDR3 bases: TGTGCCAGCAGCCCAGGGACAGGGGGTCGTAAACTGTTTTTT. This encodes CASSPGTGGRKLFF.

The chain is built from TRBV15 and TRBJ2-5, with D possibly TRBD1 on 6 matching bases. Trimming pared 4 bases from V and 1 base from J, leaving 13 bases between. The germline V gene has CDR1 LNHNV and CDR2 YYDKDF (reference sequence). The CDR3 runs to 15 residues. CDR3 in DNA: TGTGCCACCAGCACAGCAGGGGCTAGCCAAGAGACCCAGTACTTC. Protein sequence: CATSTAGASQETQYF.

The genes are TRBV19 and TRBJ2-2; the D gene is possibly TRBD1 (6 bases). The CDR3 runs to 15 residues. In germline, CDR1 is LNHDA, CDR2 SQIVND (reference sequence). Trimming removed 7 bases at V and 4 bases at J, with 16 bases between. The CDR3 loop is CASIQGSLSTGELFF. For the CDR3, the DNA is TGTGCCAGTATTCAGGGGTCACTATCCACCGGGGAGCTGTTTTTT.

This chain joins TRBV5-1 and TRBJ2-1, with D perhaps TRBD2 (6 bases). The V end was cut by 0 bases, the J end by 6 bases, with 22 bases between. This CDR3 has 18 residues. Germline CDR1 is SGHRS and CDR2 is YFSETQ. The CDR3: CASSLGGGMGHRSNEQFF. The CDR3 nucleotides are TGCGCCAGCAGCTTGGGTGGAGGGATGGGCCACCGCAGCAATGAGCAGTTCTTC.

This clone was detected only a few times. The gene calls are TRBV5-1 and TRBJ2-5; tentatively, D is TRBD2 (6 bases). Germline CDR1 is SGHRS and CDR2 is YFSETQ. CDR3 size: 16 residues. The V and J ends lost 4 bases and 2 bases respectively, with 18 bases between them. The CDR3 sequence is CASSRWGGAPQETQYF. The CDR3 bases are TGCGCCAGCAGCCGCTGGGGCGGGGCACCTCAAGAGACCCAGTACTTC.

The V and J genes are TRBV4-3 and TRBJ2-7, with 8 bases lining up with TRBD2. The V gene end was trimmed by 1 base and the J gene end by 2 bases; junction bases not matched to a gene: 4. Germline-derived CDR1 and CDR2 are LGHNA and YSLEER. The CDR3 sequence is 15 residues long. The CDR3 here is CASSQGLAQAYEQYF. Here the CDR3 DNA reads TGCGCCAGCAGCCAAGGACTAGCGCAAGCCTACGAGCAGTACTTC.

The chain uses TRBV7-9 and TRBJ2-7; no clear D gene. The CDR3 length is 13 residues. Germline CDR1 reads SEHNR; CDR2 reads FQNEAQ (reference sequence). Deletions cut 0 bases from V and 2 bases from J, with 5 bases between. The CDR3 DNA sequence: TGTGCCAGCAGCTTAGCTCAGACCTACGAGCAGTACTTC. This sequence encodes CASSLAQTYEQYF.

The V call is TRBV6-5, the J call TRBJ2-5; 7 bases are shared with TRBD2. This CDR3 is 13 amino acids long. The J segment lost 5 bases and the V segment lost 5 bases, leaving 5 bases of the junction unmatched. CDR1 and CDR2 from the germline V gene are MNHEY and SVGAGI. CDR3 region: CASSRTRIETQYF. The DNA for the CDR3 is TGTGCCAGCAGTAGGACTAGAATTGAGACCCAGTACTTC.

This clone was seen more than once but under ten times. This chain connects TRBV27 to TRBJ2-2; D remains unclear. This CDR3 has 14 residues. Deletions cut 3 bases from V and 2 bases from J, with 7 bases between. From germline, CDR1 is MNHEY and CDR2 SMNVEV (reference sequence). The chain's CDR3 is CASSFRHNTGELFF. As DNA, the CDR3 is TGTGCCAGCAGTTTTCGACACAACACCGGGGAGCTGTTTTTT.

This chain links TRBV2 with TRBJ2-7; the match to TRBD1 covers 8 bases. CDR3 size: 14 residues. V was clipped by 7 bases and J by 4 bases; unmatched bases: 9. From germline, CDR1 is SNHLY and CDR2 FYNNEI. The CDR3 nucleotides are TGTGCCAGCACACAGGACAGGGATCGATACGAGCAGTACTTC. Its translation: CASTQDRDRYEQYF.

As regards this clone: A read error may produce the germline difference seen at one junction end. The chain has TRBV7-9 and TRBJ1-4, with 8 bases lining up with TRBD1. Per the germline V gene, CDR1 is SEHNR and CDR2 is FQNEAQ (reference sequence). CDR3 length: 14 amino acids. CDR3 sequence reads: CSSSQGQGDEKLFF. As DNA, the CDR3 is TGTTCCAGCAGCCAAGGACAGGGAGATGAAAAACTGTTTTTT.

This clone was seen a handful of times. The chain uses TRBV5-1 and TRBJ1-2; D may be TRBD1 (5 bases). The germline V gene encodes CDR1 SGHRS and CDR2 YFSETQ. The CDR3 is 14 residues long. Trimming took off 0 bases at V and 3 bases at J, with 9 bases between the two ends. The CDR3, as DNA: TGCGCCAGCAGCTTGGGGGGCGATCACTATGGCTACACCTTC. Its translation is CASSLGGDHYGYTF.